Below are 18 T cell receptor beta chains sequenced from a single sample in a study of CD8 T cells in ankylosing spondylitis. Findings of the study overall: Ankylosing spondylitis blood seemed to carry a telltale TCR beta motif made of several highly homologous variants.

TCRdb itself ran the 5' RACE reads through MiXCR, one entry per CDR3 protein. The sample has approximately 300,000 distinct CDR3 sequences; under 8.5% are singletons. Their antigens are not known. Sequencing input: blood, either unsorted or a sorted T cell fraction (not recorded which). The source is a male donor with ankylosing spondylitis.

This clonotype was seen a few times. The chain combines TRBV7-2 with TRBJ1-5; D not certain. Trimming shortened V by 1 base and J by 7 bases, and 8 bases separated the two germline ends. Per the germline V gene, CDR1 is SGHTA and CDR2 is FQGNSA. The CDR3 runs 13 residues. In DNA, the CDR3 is TGTGCCAGCAGCTTAGTTGGGGTGCAGCCCCAGCATTTT. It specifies CASSLVGVQPQHF.

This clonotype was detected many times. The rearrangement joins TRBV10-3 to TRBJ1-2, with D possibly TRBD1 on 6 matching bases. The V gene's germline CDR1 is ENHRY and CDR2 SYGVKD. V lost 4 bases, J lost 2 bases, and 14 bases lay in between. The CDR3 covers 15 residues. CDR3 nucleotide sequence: TGTGCCATCAGTGTGGGGGCAGGGAGCAACTATGGCTACACCTTC. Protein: CAISVGAGSNYGYTF.

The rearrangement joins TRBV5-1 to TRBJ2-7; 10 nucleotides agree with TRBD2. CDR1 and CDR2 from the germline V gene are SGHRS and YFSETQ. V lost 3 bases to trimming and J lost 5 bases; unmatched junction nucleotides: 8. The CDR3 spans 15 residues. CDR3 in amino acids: CASSWTSGLGNEQYF. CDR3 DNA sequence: TGCGCCAGCAGCTGGACTAGCGGACTTGGAAACGAGCAGTACTTC.

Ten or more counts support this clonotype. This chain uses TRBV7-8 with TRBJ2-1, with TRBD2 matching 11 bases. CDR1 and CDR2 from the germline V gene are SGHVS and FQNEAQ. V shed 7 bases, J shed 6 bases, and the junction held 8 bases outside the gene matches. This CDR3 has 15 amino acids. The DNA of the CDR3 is TGTGCCAGCATCATTAGCGGGAGGGACTCCAATGAGCAGTTCTTC. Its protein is CASIISGRDSNEQFF.

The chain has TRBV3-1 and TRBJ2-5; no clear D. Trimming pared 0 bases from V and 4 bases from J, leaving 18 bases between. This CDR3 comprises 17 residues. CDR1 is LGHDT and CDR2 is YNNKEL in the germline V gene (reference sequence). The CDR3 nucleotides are TGTGCCAGCAGCCAAGACACGGGCCAATTTCCAGGAGAGACCCAGTACTTC. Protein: CASSQDTGQFPGETQYF.

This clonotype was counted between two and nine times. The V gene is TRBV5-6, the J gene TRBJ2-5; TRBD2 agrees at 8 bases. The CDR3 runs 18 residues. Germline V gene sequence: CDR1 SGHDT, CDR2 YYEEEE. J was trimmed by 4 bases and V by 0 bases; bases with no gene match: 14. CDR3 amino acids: CASSLVRGTGTRVETQYF. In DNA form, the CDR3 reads TGTGCCAGCAGCTTGGTTCGAGGGACCGGGACTAGGGTAGAGACCCAGTACTTC.

This CDR3 is CASSITGGPFNEQFF. The CDR3, as DNA: TGTGCCAGCAGCATAACAGGGGGCCCCTTTAATGAGCAGTTCTTC. V is TRBV7-6 and J is TRBJ2-1; 9 nucleotides match TRBD1. This CDR3 is 15 amino acids long. The germline CDR1 and CDR2 sequences are SGHVS and FNYEAQ. V dropped 5 bases and J dropped 7; count of bases not matched to a gene: 9. The entire variable domain, with the rest obtained from reference TRBV7-6 and TRBJ2-1, is as follows: GAGVSQSPRYKVTKRGQDVALRCDPISGHVSLYWYRQALGQGPEFLTYFNYEAQQDKSGLPNDRFSAERPEGSISTLTIQRTEQRDSAMYRCASSITGGPFNEQFFGPGTRLTVL.

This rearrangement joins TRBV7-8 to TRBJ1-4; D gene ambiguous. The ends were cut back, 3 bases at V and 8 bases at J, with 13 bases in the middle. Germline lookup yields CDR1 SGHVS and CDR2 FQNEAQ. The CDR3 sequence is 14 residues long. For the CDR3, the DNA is TGTGCCAGCAGCTTGGCCTTAGCGGAGGAAAAACTGTTTTTT. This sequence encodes CASSLALAEEKLFF.

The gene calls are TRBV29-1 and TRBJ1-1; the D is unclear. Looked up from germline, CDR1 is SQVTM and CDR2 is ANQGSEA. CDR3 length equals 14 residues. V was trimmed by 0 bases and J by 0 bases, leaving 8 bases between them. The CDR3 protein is CSVEEDGVNTEAFF. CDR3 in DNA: TGCAGCGTTGAAGAGGACGGTGTGAACACTGAAGCTTTCTTT.

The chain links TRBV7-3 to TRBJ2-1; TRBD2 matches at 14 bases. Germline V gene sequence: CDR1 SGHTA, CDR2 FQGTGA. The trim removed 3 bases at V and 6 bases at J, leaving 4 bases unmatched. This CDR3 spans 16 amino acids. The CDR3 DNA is TGTGCCAGCAGCTTCGGGGGACTAGCGGGAGTCAATGAGCAGTTCTTC. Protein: CASSFGGLAGVNEQFF.

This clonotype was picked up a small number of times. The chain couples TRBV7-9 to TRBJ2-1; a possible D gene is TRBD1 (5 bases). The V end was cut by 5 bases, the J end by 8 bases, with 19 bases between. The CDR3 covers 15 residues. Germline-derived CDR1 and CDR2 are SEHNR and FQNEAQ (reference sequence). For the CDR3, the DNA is TGTGCCAGCAGCGTTTTTCCTGACAGCAGGGATGAGCAGTTCTTC. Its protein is CASSVFPDSRDEQFF. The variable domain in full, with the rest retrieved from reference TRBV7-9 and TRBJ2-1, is DTGVSQNPRHKITKRGQNVTFRCDPISEHNRLYWYRQTLGQGPEFLTYFQNEAQLEKSRLLSDRFSAERPKGSFSTLEIQRTEQGDSAMYLCASSVFPDSRDEQFFGPGTRLTVL.

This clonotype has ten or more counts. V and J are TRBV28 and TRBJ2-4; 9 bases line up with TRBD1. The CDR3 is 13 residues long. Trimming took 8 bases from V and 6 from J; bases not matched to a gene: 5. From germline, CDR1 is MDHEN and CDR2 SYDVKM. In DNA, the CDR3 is TGTGCCAGCCTGGGACAGGGTAGAAACATTCAGTACTTC. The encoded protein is CASLGQGRNIQYF.

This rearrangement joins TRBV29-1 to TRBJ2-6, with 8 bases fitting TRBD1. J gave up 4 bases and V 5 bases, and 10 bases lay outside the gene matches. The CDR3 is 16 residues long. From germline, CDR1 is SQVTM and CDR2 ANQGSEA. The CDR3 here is CSVFHRGNSGANVLTF. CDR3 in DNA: TGCAGCGTTTTTCACAGGGGGAACTCCGGGGCCAACGTCCTGACTTTC.

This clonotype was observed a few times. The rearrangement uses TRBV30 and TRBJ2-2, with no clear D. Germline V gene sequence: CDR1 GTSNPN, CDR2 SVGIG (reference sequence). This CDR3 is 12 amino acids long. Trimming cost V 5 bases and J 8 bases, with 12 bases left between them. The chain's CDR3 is CAWDRPAGELFF. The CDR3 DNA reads TGTGCCTGGGATCGACCCGCGGGGGAGCTGTTTTTT.

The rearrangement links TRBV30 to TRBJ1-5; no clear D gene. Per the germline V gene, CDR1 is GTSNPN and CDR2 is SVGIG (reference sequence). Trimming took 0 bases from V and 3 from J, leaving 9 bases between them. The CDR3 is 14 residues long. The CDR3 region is CAWSVGVLNQPQHF. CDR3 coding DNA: TGTGCCTGGAGTGTTGGAGTGCTCAATCAGCCCCAGCATTTT.

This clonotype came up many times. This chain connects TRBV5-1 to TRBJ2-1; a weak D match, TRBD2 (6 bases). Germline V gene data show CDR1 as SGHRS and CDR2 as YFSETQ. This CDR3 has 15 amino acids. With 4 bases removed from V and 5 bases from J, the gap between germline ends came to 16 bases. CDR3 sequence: CASSVDFSGDNEQFF. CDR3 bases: TGCGCCAGCAGCGTTGACTTTAGCGGTGACAATGAGCAGTTCTTC.

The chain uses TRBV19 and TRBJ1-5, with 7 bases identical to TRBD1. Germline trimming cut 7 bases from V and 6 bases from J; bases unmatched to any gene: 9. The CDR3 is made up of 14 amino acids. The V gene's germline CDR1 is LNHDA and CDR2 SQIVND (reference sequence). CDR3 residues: CASKDRDIGQPQHF. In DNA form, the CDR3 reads TGTGCCAGTAAAGACAGGGACATCGGTCAGCCCCAGCATTTT.

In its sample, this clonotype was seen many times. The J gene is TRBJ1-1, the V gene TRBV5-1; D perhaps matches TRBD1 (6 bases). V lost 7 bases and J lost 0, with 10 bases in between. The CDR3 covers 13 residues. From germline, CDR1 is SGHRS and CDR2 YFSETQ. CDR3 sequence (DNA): TGCGCCAGCCTTCAGGGGATGAACACTGAAGCTTTCTTT. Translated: CASLQGMNTEAFF.